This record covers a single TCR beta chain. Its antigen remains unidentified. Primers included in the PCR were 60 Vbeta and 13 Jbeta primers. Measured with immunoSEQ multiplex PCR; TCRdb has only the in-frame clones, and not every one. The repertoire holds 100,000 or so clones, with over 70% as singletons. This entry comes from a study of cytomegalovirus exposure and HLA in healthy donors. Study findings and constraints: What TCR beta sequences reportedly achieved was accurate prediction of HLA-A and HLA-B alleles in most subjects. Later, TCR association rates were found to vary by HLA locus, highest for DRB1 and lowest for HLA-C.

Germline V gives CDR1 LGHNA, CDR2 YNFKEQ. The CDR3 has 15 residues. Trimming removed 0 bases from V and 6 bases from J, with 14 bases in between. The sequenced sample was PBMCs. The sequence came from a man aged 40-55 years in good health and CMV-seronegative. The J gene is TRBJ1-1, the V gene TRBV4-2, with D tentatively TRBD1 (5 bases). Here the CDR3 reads CASSQDPAGGAEAFF. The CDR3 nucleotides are TGTGCCAGCAGCCAAGATCCAGCCGGGGGGGCTGAAGCTTTCTTT.